This TCR beta chain derives from a study of blood T cell repertoires in COVID-19. Across the study: Sample material is recorded as cDNA or gDNA derived from T cells, B-cell-depleted T cells, or PBMCs.

As originally analysed: Nucleated cell number was recorded as an estimate derived from reference gene primer amplification. Produced via immunoSEQ multiplex PCR; TCRdb's table is partial and in-frame only. V, J and clone size are taken as reported in that table, and D and trimming were inferred from the DNA itself. The profile shows 80,000 to 100,000 clones, 80% of them singletons. J gave up 1 base and V 2 bases, and 2 bases lay outside the gene matches. The germline V gene encodes CDR1 SGHDN and CDR2 FVKESK. The CDR3 contains 15 residues. The sequencing sample was made of peripheral blood. The V gene is TRBV14, the J gene TRBJ1-3; 7 bases match TRBD1. The source of this sequence is a man aged 50 to 59 who had recovered from COVID-19. DNA for the CDR3: TGTGCCAGCAGCCAAAAACAGGGGTCTGGAAACACCATATATTTT. Amino acid sequence: CASSQKQGSGNTIYF.